This T cell receptor beta chain was sequenced for a study of cytomegalovirus exposure and HLA in healthy donors. The PCR had 60 Vbeta and 13 Jbeta primers. The protocol was immunoSEQ multiplex PCR, while the TCRdb copy is restricted to in-frame clones and leaves out a portion. The table includes 150,000 to 200,000 clones, 81% detected once. For this clone: Its antigen is still unknown.

CDR1 and CDR2 from the germline V gene are MNHEY and SVGAGI. The CDR3 sequence is 13 residues long. Trimming took off 9 bases at V and 3 bases at J, with 14 bases between the two ends. General study points: Rare TCR sequences dominated, though some public TCRs recurred in many donors. In an earlier analysis, productive rearrangement rates for most beta V segments clustered near 87% or 30%. Later analysis showed TCR association rates varying by HLA locus, highest for DRB1 and lowest for HLA-C.

Sequencing was done on a sample of PBMCs. The clonotype comes from a man aged 18 to 35 in good health and CMV-seronegative. V is TRBV6-5 and J is TRBJ1-1, with a possible D match to TRBD1 (5 bases). The CDR3 bases are TGTGCCAGTTTACGGGGGAGGGACACTGAAGCTTTCTTT. Its protein is CASLRGRDTEAFF.